These 25 T cell receptor beta chains originate from one sample sequenced in a study of blood T cell repertoires in COVID-19 (dated by TCRdb to 2018 to 2020). The library was made by the immunoSEQ multiplex PCR assay. In its TCRdb copy, this immuneACCESS table keeps in-frame sequences only and misses some clones. Where compared with another copy, unresolved V genes explain less than half of these, and the others have no known cause. The sample data list around 210,000 clones, and roughly nine tenths of these were observed just once. Of the sample, over 7% falls within the top ten clones. Sequences were obtained from PBMCs or T cells enriched from blood (not recorded which). The receptors shown here come from a woman between 18 and 30 years old who had recovered from COVID-19.

The V and J genes are TRBV24-1 and TRBJ1-6; D remains unclear. CDR1 is KGHDR and CDR2 is SFDVKD in the germline V gene. This CDR3 is built from 12 residues. Trimming cost V 4 bases and J 14 bases, with 11 bases left between them. The CDR3 DNA follows: TGTGCCACCAGTGAACGATCGGGTTCCCTCCACTTT. This translates into CATSERSGSLHF.

V and J are TRBV5-1 and TRBJ2-3; TRBD2 aligns across 13 bases. The CDR3 spans 16 residues. The junction had 6 bases not matched to a gene; V was cut back by 7 bases and J by 1 base. Germline V gene lookup returns CDR1 SGHRS and CDR2 YFSETQ. The CDR3 nucleotides read TGCGCCAGCGCGACCGGGACTAGCGGGGGCACAGATACGCAGTATTTT. The encoded protein is CASATGTSGGTDTQYF.

V usage is TRBV9 and J usage is TRBJ2-3; 7 nucleotides agree with TRBD2. The CDR3 loop spans 17 amino acids. V lost 4 bases, J lost 2 bases, and 13 bases stayed unmatched. CDR1 is SGDLS and CDR2 is YYNGEE in the germline V gene. The CDR3, as DNA: TGTGCCAGCAGCCCCCGTTTCGGCGGGGGTATCACAGATACGCAGTATTTT. Protein product: CASSPRFGGGITDTQYF.

V is TRBV28 and J is TRBJ1-1, with D possibly TRBD1 on 5 matching bases. There are 14 residues in the CDR3. CDR1 MDHEN and CDR2 SYDVKM come from the germline V gene. V shed 3 bases and J shed 3 bases, with 11 bases lying between them. The DNA of the CDR3 is TGTGCCAGCAGTTTCCTGTTCAGGGACACTGAAGCTTTCTTT. Its translation is CASSFLFRDTEAFF.

This chain's CDR3 is CSVEGETGVETQYF. Here the CDR3 DNA reads TGCAGCGTTGAAGGCGAAACAGGGGTGGAGACCCAGTACTTC. The gene calls are TRBV29-1 and TRBJ2-5, with 7 positions matching TRBD1. The germline CDR1 and CDR2 sequences are SQVTM and ANQGSEA. The CDR3 has 14 residues. Losses at the gene ends were 1 base for V and 5 bases for J; bases not matched to a gene: 7.

V and J are TRBV13 and TRBJ2-5; the match to TRBD2 covers 8 bases. This CDR3 contains 13 residues. The trim removed 5 bases at V and 5 bases at J, leaving 4 bases unmatched. CDR1 is PRHDT, CDR2 FYEKMQ, per germline (reference sequence). For the CDR3, the DNA is TGTGCCAGCAGCACGGGACTAGGGGAGACCCAGTACTTC. It is translated as CASSTGLGETQYF.

The V gene is TRBV6-6, the J gene TRBJ2-5; 9 bases fit TRBD1. The CDR3 sequence is 17 residues long. CDR1 MNHNY and CDR2 SVGAGI come from the germline V gene (reference sequence). The ends lost 6 bases at V and 5 bases at J; junction bases unmatched: 16. The CDR3, as DNA: TGTGCCAGCAGCCGAGAACAGGGGGCCTTTCACGTGGAGACCCAGTACTTC. This encodes CASSREQGAFHVETQYF.

This clone was detected once. The chain uses TRBV4-2 and TRBJ2-7, with 7 positions matching TRBD1. V dropped 0 bases and J dropped 2; count of bases not matched to a gene: 7. This CDR3 spans 16 amino acids. CDR1 is LGHNA, CDR2 YNFKEQ, per germline. This chain's CDR3 is CASSQEFDRDPYEQYF. The CDR3 region has the DNA TGTGCCAGCAGCCAAGAGTTCGACAGGGACCCCTACGAGCAGTACTTC.

This clone came up a few times. This sequence joins TRBV10-3 and TRBJ2-7; D may be TRBD1 (5 bases). Germline V gene lookup returns CDR1 ENHRY and CDR2 SYGVKD. V was trimmed by 2 bases and J by 3 bases, leaving 5 bases between them. This CDR3 has 12 residues. The CDR3 DNA is TGTGCCATCAGTGAGACAGGCTACGAGCAGTACTTC. Translation gives CAISETGYEQYF.

This chain joins TRBV19 and TRBJ1-2; D may be TRBD1 (6 bases). The CDR3 is 17 amino acids. V lost 4 bases and J 8 bases, leaving 26 bases between the germline ends. Germline values: CDR1 LNHDA, CDR2 SQIVND (reference sequence). The DNA of the CDR3 is TGTGCCAGTAGTACCCAACGCCCCGGACAGCCAAGAGTCGGCTACACCTTC. This codes for CASSTQRPGQPRVGYTF.

The genes are TRBV9 and TRBJ2-2, with D possibly matching TRBD2 (6 bases). Germline assignment: CDR1 SGDLS and CDR2 YYNGEE. Trimming removed 7 bases at V and 5 bases at J, with 6 bases between. The CDR3 has 11 residues. The DNA of the CDR3 is TGTGCCAGCGGAGGGACCGGGGAGCTGTTTTTT. Amino acid sequence: CASGGTGELFF.

This clone was counted only a few times. This chain uses TRBV4-1 with TRBJ2-1; D gene unclear. The CDR3 is 16 amino acids. With 1 base removed from V and 1 base from J, the gap between germline ends came to 11 bases. CDR1 is MGHRA, CDR2 YSYEKL, per germline. CDR3 coding DNA: TGCGCCAGCAGCCAAGTTAACATGGTGTCCTACAATGAGCAGTTCTTC. Amino acids: CASSQVNMVSYNEQFF.

The V and J genes are TRBV7-9 and TRBJ1-2; 7 bases line up with TRBD1. After removal of 5 bases from V and 5 bases from J, the junction contained 8 bases not matched to a gene. Germline V CDR1 and CDR2: SEHNR, FQNEAQ (reference sequence). CDR3 size: 14 residues. CDR3 protein: CASSPQGSEYGYTF. CDR3 nucleotide sequence: TGTGCCAGCAGCCCACAGGGGAGTGAGTATGGCTACACCTTC.

The J gene is TRBJ2-2, the V gene TRBV4-1; 8 nucleotides match TRBD2. V gave up 3 bases and J gave up 4 bases; unmatched junction bases: 7. Germline values: CDR1 MGHRA, CDR2 YSYEKL. CDR3 length equals 16 residues. For the CDR3, the DNA is TGCGCCAGCAGCCATGCCGGGACTAGTTCCACCGGGGAGCTGTTTTTT. Translation gives CASSHAGTSSTGELFF.

This chain links TRBV7-8 with TRBJ2-5, with D possibly matching TRBD1 (5 bases). Trimming pared 3 bases from V and 5 bases from J, leaving 13 bases between. The germline V gene encodes CDR1 SGHVS and CDR2 FQNEAQ. CDR3 length: 14 amino acids. This chain's CDR3 is CASSFVVGPETQYF. The CDR3, as DNA: TGTGCCAGCAGCTTTGTAGTGGGGCCCGAGACCCAGTACTTC.

The J gene is TRBJ2-3, the V gene TRBV28; D ambiguous. The CDR3 length is 14 residues. Germline V gene data show CDR1 as MDHEN and CDR2 as SYDVKM. Trimming stripped 4 bases from V and 0 bases from J, with 8 bases between. In nucleotides, the CDR3 is TGTGCCAGCAGTTCCCTTCGGAGCACAGATACGCAGTATTTT. It is translated as CASSSLRSTDTQYF.

The J gene is TRBJ2-3, the V gene TRBV5-1; 8 nucleotides agree with TRBD2. The germline V gene has CDR1 SGHRS and CDR2 YFSETQ. The CDR3 spans 15 residues. V shed 6 bases, J shed 5 bases, and the junction held 11 bases outside the gene matches. CDR3 region: CASNPQAGVGDTQYF. CDR3 DNA: TGCGCCAGCAACCCCCAAGCGGGGGTTGGAGATACGCAGTATTTT. Using reference TRBV5-1 and TRBJ2-3 for the parts outside the CDR3, the full variable domain is KAGVTQTPRYLIKTRGQQVTLSCSPISGHRSVSWYQQTPGQGLQFLFEYFSETQRNKGNFPGRFSGRQFSNSRSEMNVSTLELGDSALYLCASNPQAGVGDTQYFGPGTRLTVL.

This clone was seen more than once but under ten times. The V and J genes are TRBV18 and TRBJ1-2; 9 bases are a match to TRBD1. Germline V CDR1 and CDR2: KGHSH, LQKENI. CDR3 length: 15 amino acids. The V gene end was trimmed by 4 bases and the J gene end by 7 bases; junction bases not matched to a gene: 10. CDR3 coding DNA: TGTGCCAGCTCACTACTCACAGGGGGCGCCGGTGGCTACACCTTC. Translating gives CASSLLTGGAGGYTF.

V is TRBV28 and J is TRBJ1-5; 8 bases are a match to TRBD1. With V trimmed by 5 bases and J by 4 bases, 7 bases remained unmatched. The CDR3 runs to 15 residues. Germline assignment: CDR1 MDHEN and CDR2 SYDVKM. CDR3 region: CASSEDRELNQPQHF. For the CDR3, the DNA is TGTGCCAGCAGTGAGGACAGGGAGCTAAATCAGCCCCAGCATTTT.

The chain uses TRBV6-5 and TRBJ2-7; the match to TRBD2 covers 9 bases. This CDR3 comprises 16 residues. V was pared by 0 bases and J by 3 bases, with 6 bases of the junction left unmatched. Looked up from germline, CDR1 is MNHEY and CDR2 is SVGAGI. CDR3 nucleotides: TGTGCCAGCAGTTACTCTAGGGCTAGCGGGAACTACGAGCAGTACTTC. Translated, it gives CASSYSRASGNYEQYF.

The chain is built from TRBV14 and TRBJ1-6; D might be TRBD1 (6 bases). CDR1 and CDR2 (germline): SGHDN, FVKESK. V lost 5 bases, J lost 3 bases, and 17 bases lay in between. The CDR3 consists of 17 residues. The DNA for the CDR3 is TGTGCCAGCAGCTTGAACAGGGTGAAAAGCTATAATTCACCCCTCCACTTT. The encoded protein is CASSLNRVKSYNSPLHF.

The rearrangement uses TRBV7-2 and TRBJ1-6; 9 nucleotides agree with TRBD1. The junction had 4 bases not matched to a gene; V was cut back by 1 base and J by 6 bases. Germline lookup yields CDR1 SGHTA and CDR2 FQGNSA. CDR3 size: 16 residues. The CDR3 region has the DNA TGTGCCAGCAGCTTAGTGGGGACAGGGCTTAATTCACCCCTCCACTTT. It codes for CASSLVGTGLNSPLHF.

The chain carries TRBV6-2 or TRBV6-3 and TRBJ1-2; 8 nucleotides align to TRBD1. The V segment lost 2 bases and the J segment 8 bases; nucleotides outside the gene matches: 4. The V gene's germline CDR1 is MNHEY and CDR2 SVGEGT. This CDR3 has 13 residues. The CDR3 reads CASSYLTGAGYTF. CDR3 DNA: TGTGCCAGCAGTTACCTGACAGGGGCCGGCTACACCTTC.

The rearrangement uses TRBV6-5 and TRBJ1-5; no reliable D call. The germline CDR1 and CDR2 sequences are MNHEY and SVGAGI. The V and J ends lost 5 bases and 3 bases respectively, with 8 bases between them. This CDR3 spans 13 amino acids. CDR3 bases: TGTGCCAGCAGTCACAGAGACAATCAGCCCCAGCATTTT. The encoded protein is CASSHRDNQPQHF.

CDR3 bases: TGTGCCAGCAGCTTAGTGACGGGTAACGAGCAGTACTTC. Translated, it gives CASSLVTGNEQYF. The chain has TRBV11-2 and TRBJ2-7; D not resolved. The CDR3 is 13 residues long. Germline lookup yields CDR1 SGHAT and CDR2 FQNNGV. Trimming pared 1 base from V and 5 bases from J, leaving 9 bases between.